Following are 32 T cell receptor beta chains from one sample sequenced in a study of beta chain features in type 1 diabetes. Broader study findings: Type 1 diabetes patients had moderately but significantly shorter TCRB CDR3s in all four CD4+ subsets.

These receptors' targets are unknown. Since all of the isolated RNA was reverse transcribed, expressed TCRB transcripts were what got sequenced. Only in-frame clones appear in the TCRdb table, and some are missing; sequencing was by immunoSEQ multiplex PCR. The table includes around 600,000 clones, 12% detected once. The sequencing sample was made of naive CD4+ T cells from blood. All receptors come from a young man with type 1 diabetes.

This clone came up a few times. The gene calls are TRBV30 and TRBJ1-2; D may be TRBD1 (6 bases). V dropped 3 bases and J dropped 13 bases, with 33 bases sitting between them. Germline V CDR1 and CDR2: GTSNPN, SVGIG (reference sequence). The CDR3 is made up of 17 amino acids. CDR3 protein: CAWRPTLPGGASVACTF. In DNA form, the CDR3 reads TGTGCCTGGAGGCCGACTCTCCCTGGGGGCGCCTCAGTCGCGTGCACCTTC.

The chain uses TRBV6-6 and TRBJ1-2; TRBD1 agrees at 9 bases. The CDR3 sequence is 15 residues long. The J segment lost 5 bases and the V segment lost 2 bases, leaving 6 bases of the junction unmatched. The germline V gene has CDR1 MNHNY and CDR2 SVGAGI (reference sequence). CDR3 sequence (DNA): TGTGCCAGCAGTTACACGGACAGGGGACCGTATGGCTACACCTTC. Amino acid sequence: CASSYTDRGPYGYTF.

The chain uses TRBV5-1 and TRBJ2-7; D ambiguous. The CDR3 length is 15 residues. V gave up 0 bases and J gave up 0 bases, with 10 bases separating them. Germline loops: CDR1 SGHRS, CDR2 YFSETQ. The CDR3, as DNA: TGCGCCAGCAGCTTGGGCACCGGACCCTCCTACGAGCAGTACTTC. Amino acids: CASSLGTGPSYEQYF.

This clone was detected only a few times. The genes are TRBV28 and TRBJ2-3, with a tentative D call TRBD2 (7 bases). The germline CDR1 and CDR2 sequences are MDHEN and SYDVKM. V lost 4 bases, J lost 3 bases, and 14 bases lay in between. This CDR3 comprises 15 residues. CDR3 protein: CASSSPGGHTDTQYF. The CDR3 nucleotides read TGTGCCAGCAGTTCCCCCGGGGGGCATACAGATACGCAGTATTTT.

The V gene is TRBV5-1, the J gene TRBJ1-1, with TRBD1 as a possible D gene (5 bases). The CDR3 contains 13 residues. Germline-derived CDR1 and CDR2 are SGHRS and YFSETQ. The ends were cut back, 9 bases at V and 1 base at J, with 13 bases in the middle. Written as DNA, the CDR3 is TGCGCCACCAGGAAAGGGGAGAACACTGAAGCTTTCTTT. Translated: CATRKGENTEAFF.

V gene TRBV10-3 combines with J gene TRBJ2-3; 9 nucleotides agree with TRBD1. The CDR3 is 13 amino acids. V shed 8 bases and J 4 bases; nucleotides not matched to a gene: 4. The germline V gene has CDR1 ENHRY and CDR2 SYGVKD. The CDR3 DNA reads TGTGCCATCCAAGGACAGGGGTCAGATACGCAGTATTTT. The encoded protein is CAIQGQGSDTQYF.

There are a few counts of this clone. The J gene is TRBJ2-1, the V gene TRBV5-1, with TRBD1 as a possible D gene (6 bases). The CDR3 is 13 residues long. CDR1 is SGHRS, CDR2 YFSETQ, per germline. V lost 1 base and J lost 8, with 10 bases in between. CDR3 in amino acids: CASSLSRGDEQFF. The CDR3 coding sequence is TGCGCCAGCAGCTTGTCCAGGGGAGATGAGCAGTTCTTC.

J is TRBJ1-1 and V is TRBV29-1; tentatively, D is TRBD1 (6 bases). Trimming took off 7 bases at V and 0 bases at J, with 21 bases between the two ends. The CDR3 runs to 16 residues. In germline, CDR1 is SQVTM, CDR2 ANQGSEA. The CDR3 nucleotides read TGCAGCGCCGGGGCTACACCGGGACACTTGAACACTGAAGCTTTCTTT. It is translated as CSAGATPGHLNTEAFF.

The sample holds a few counts of this clone. The chain links TRBV29-1 to TRBJ2-7; possibly TRBD1 for D (6 bases). Trimming removed 5 bases from V and 2 bases from J, with 16 bases in between. The CDR3 spans 14 residues. From germline, CDR1 is SQVTM and CDR2 ANQGSEA. The CDR3: CSVLVWTETYEQYF. CDR3 coding DNA: TGCAGCGTTCTGGTCTGGACAGAGACCTACGAGCAGTACTTC.

The V call is TRBV29-1, the J call TRBJ2-2; TRBD2 matches 12 bases. The CDR3 totals 15 residues. Germline V CDR1 and CDR2: SQVTM, ANQGSEA. Trimming at V came to 5 bases and at J to 4 bases, leaving 5 bases not matched to a gene. Here the CDR3 reads CSVSSGGAVTGELFF. CDR3 nucleotides: TGCAGCGTTTCTAGCGGGGGGGCGGTCACCGGGGAGCTGTTTTTT.

This clone was seen a few times. V usage is TRBV4-3 and J usage is TRBJ2-2, with D uncertain. Germline V gene data show CDR1 as LGHNA and CDR2 as YSLEER. CDR3 length: 16 amino acids. The V gene lost 3 bases and the J gene lost 5 bases, with 16 bases spanning the gap. CDR3: CASSHSTGFGTGELFF. The CDR3 DNA follows: TGCGCCAGCAGCCATTCAACCGGATTTGGTACCGGGGAGCTGTTTTTT.

In its sample, this clone was seen a few times. The J gene is TRBJ1-6, the V gene TRBV5-4, with no clear D. The CDR3 contains 15 residues. CDR1 is SGHNT, CDR2 YYREEE, per germline (reference sequence). V was clipped by 2 bases and J by 0 bases, with 6 bases between them. The CDR3 coding sequence is TGTGCCAGCAGCTTCGAGAGCTCCTATAATTCACCCCTCCACTTT. Amino acid sequence: CASSFESSYNSPLHF.

The table lists this clone with a few counts. V and J are TRBV2 and TRBJ2-5, with D hard to call. The CDR3 covers 14 residues. V was trimmed by 2 bases and J by 3 bases, leaving 10 bases between them. CDR1 and CDR2 (germline): SNHLY, FYNNEI. CDR3 region: CASSEWGPEETQYF. The CDR3 nucleotides are TGTGCCAGCAGTGAATGGGGTCCTGAAGAGACCCAGTACTTC. Supplemented by reference TRBV2 and TRBJ2-5, the full variable domain reads EPEVTQTPSHQVTQMGQEVILRCVPISNHLYFYWYRQILGQKVEFLVSFYNNEISEKSEIFDDQFSVERPDGSNFTLKIRSTKLEDSAMYFCASSEWGPEETQYFGPGTRLLVL.

The chain has TRBV29-1 and TRBJ2-7; D is ambiguous. The CDR3 sequence is 10 residues long. Germline V gene data show CDR1 as SQVTM and CDR2 as ANQGSEA. V dropped 3 bases and J dropped 6 bases, with 6 bases sitting between them. The CDR3 protein is CSVDLGEQYF. Written as DNA, the CDR3 is TGCAGCGTTGATTTGGGCGAGCAGTACTTC.

The chain carries TRBV30 and TRBJ2-2, with TRBD2 identical over 10 bases. Germline loops: CDR1 GTSNPN, CDR2 SVGIG (reference sequence). The CDR3 covers 14 residues. Unmatched junction bases numbered 2, after V lost 1 base and J lost 6 bases. CDR3 bases: TGTGCCTGGAGTGCCGGGACTAGCGCCGGGGAGCTGTTTTTT. Protein sequence: CAWSAGTSAGELFF.

The chain uses TRBV10-3 and TRBJ2-2; D might be TRBD1 or TRBD2, each matching 6 bases. The CDR3 consists of 14 residues. V was clipped by 6 bases and J by 7 bases, with 15 bases between them. The germline V gene has CDR1 ENHRY and CDR2 SYGVKD. CDR3 protein: CAISPWGADGELFF. CDR3 nucleotides: TGTGCCATCAGCCCTTGGGGGGCGGACGGGGAGCTGTTTTTT.

V and J are TRBV2 and TRBJ2-1, with TRBD1 as a possible D gene (6 bases). The CDR3 contains 12 residues. Germline CDR1 reads SNHLY; CDR2 reads FYNNEI. The V gene lost 5 bases and the J gene lost 7 bases, with 9 bases spanning the gap. CDR3 protein: CASSPTGNEQFF. The CDR3 coding sequence is TGTGCCAGCAGTCCTACAGGGAATGAGCAGTTCTTC. The full variable domain, rest sourced from reference TRBV2 and TRBJ2-1, is EPEVTQTPSHQVTQMGQEVILRCVPISNHLYFYWYRQILGQKVEFLVSFYNNEISEKSEIFDDQFSVERPDGSNFTLKIRSTKLEDSAMYFCASSPTGNEQFFGPGTRLTVL.

The genes are TRBV4-2 and TRBJ1-2; the D gene is possibly TRBD1 (5 bases). Trimming removed 1 base from V and 4 bases from J, with 10 bases in between. The CDR3 sequence is 14 residues long. Germline V gene data show CDR1 as LGHNA and CDR2 as YNFKEQ. CDR3 nucleotides: TGTGCCAGCAGCCAAGGATCCGACAGCTATGGCTACACCTTC. It translates to CASSQGSDSYGYTF.

This clone occurred a few times. The gene calls are TRBV29-1 and TRBJ2-1, with 8 bases identical to TRBD2. The V segment lost 2 bases and the J segment 7 bases; nucleotides outside the gene matches: 7. The CDR3 sequence is 14 residues long. Germline CDR1 and CDR2: SQVTM and ANQGSEA. This CDR3 is CSVERSGGGNEQFF. In nucleotides, the CDR3 is TGCAGCGTTGAACGGAGCGGGGGCGGGAATGAGCAGTTCTTC.

The genes are TRBV7-9 and TRBJ1-1; tentative D call: TRBD1 (6 bases). CDR1 SEHNR and CDR2 FQNEAQ come from the germline V gene (reference sequence). Trimming removed 5 bases from V and 5 bases from J, with 12 bases in between. The CDR3 is 13 residues long. In nucleotides, the CDR3 is TGTGCCAGCAGCCCCCCAGGGGTAACTGAAGCTTTCTTT. It specifies CASSPPGVTEAFF.

Comment on this clone: The same CDR3 arises from other DNA sequences in this sample as well. V and J are TRBV6-5 and TRBJ1-3; no clear D. Germline values: CDR1 MNHEY, CDR2 SVGAGI. With 2 bases removed from V and 0 bases from J, the gap between germline ends came to 2 bases. The CDR3 sequence is 13 residues long. Here the CDR3 DNA reads TGTGCCAGCAGTTACAGCTCTGGAAACACCATATATTTT. Residues: CASSYSSGNTIYF.

The CDR3 is CASTSGQFMNTEAFF. The CDR3 nucleotides read TGTGCCAGTACTTCAGGTCAATTTATGAACACTGAAGCTTTCTTT. The rearrangement links TRBV18 to TRBJ1-1; D is unclear. Per the germline V gene, CDR1 is KGHSH and CDR2 is LQKENI. CDR3 length: 15 amino acids. The V end was cut by 9 bases, the J end by 0 bases, with 17 bases between.

The table lists this clone with a few counts. The chain employs TRBV2 and TRBJ1-5; tentative D call: TRBD1 (6 bases). Germline V gene sequence: CDR1 SNHLY, CDR2 FYNNEI. Trimming removed 5 bases from V and 10 bases from J, with 15 bases in between. The length of the CDR3 is 13 residues. The CDR3 region has the DNA TGTGCCAGCAGTTTCGAAGAGGGACAACCCCAGCATTTT. It translates to CASSFEEGQPQHF.

This clone was counted between two and nine times. The chain couples TRBV5-1 to TRBJ2-5; D unclear. Trimming removed 2 bases at V and 4 bases at J, with 6 bases between. This CDR3 contains 12 residues. Germline CDR1 SGHRS, CDR2 YFSETQ. CDR3 region: CASSLSPETQYF. The DNA of the CDR3 is TGCGCCAGCAGCTTAAGCCCAGAGACCCAGTACTTC.

The chain combines TRBV28 with TRBJ2-7; D might be TRBD1 (6 bases). Deletions cut 4 bases from V and 2 bases from J, with 9 bases between. The CDR3 is 13 amino acids. Germline CDR1 and CDR2: MDHEN and SYDVKM. CDR3 sequence: CASSYGQPYEQYF. The CDR3, as DNA: TGTGCCAGCAGTTATGGACAGCCCTACGAGCAGTACTTC.

J is TRBJ2-5 and V is TRBV7-3; no reliable D call. The CDR3 has 14 amino acids. Germline assignment: CDR1 SGHTA and CDR2 FQGTGA. Deletions cut 5 bases from V and 5 bases from J, with 15 bases between. The CDR3 spells CASSQAGDGETQYF. CDR3 sequence (DNA): TGTGCCAGCAGCCAAGCTGGGGATGGGGAGACCCAGTACTTC.

This clone came up a few times. This sequence joins TRBV29-1 and TRBJ1-4, with 8 nucleotides matching TRBD1. The germline V gene has CDR1 SQVTM and CDR2 ANQGSEA. This CDR3 is 13 amino acids long. The V and J ends lost 6 bases and 4 bases, in that order; junction bases with no gene match: 4. The CDR3 is CSVYDRGNEKLFF. The CDR3 DNA reads TGCAGCGTCTATGACAGGGGTAATGAAAAACTGTTTTTT. Combining the CDR3 with reference TRBV29-1 and TRBJ1-4 gives the whole variable domain SAVISQKPSRDICQRGTSLTIQCQVDSQVTMMFWYRQQPGQSLTLIATANQGSEATYESGFVIDKFPISRPNLTFSTLTVSNMSPEDSSIYLCSVYDRGNEKLFFGSGTQLSVL.

The table lists this clone with a few counts. The gene calls are TRBV28 and TRBJ2-3, with 7 bases fitting TRBD2. Unmatched junction bases numbered 7, after V lost 6 bases and J lost 10 bases. The length of the CDR3 is 12 residues. CDR1 and CDR2 from the germline V gene are MDHEN and SYDVKM. Here the CDR3 DNA reads TGTGCCAGCAGGGGGAGCGGGGTGGCGCAGTATTTT. Translation gives CASRGSGVAQYF.

This clone was counted only a few times. The chain combines TRBV25-1 with TRBJ2-3; D gene ambiguous. Trimming removed 2 bases from V and 2 bases from J, with 17 bases in between. The CDR3 consists of 17 residues. Germline V gene lookup returns CDR1 MGHDK and CDR2 SYGVNS. The CDR3 reads CASSETAGRSYTDTQYF. Here the CDR3 DNA reads TGTGCCAGCAGTGAAACGGCAGGCAGGTCCTACACAGATACGCAGTATTTT.

The sample holds a few counts of this clone. This chain uses TRBV18 with TRBJ1-6; D uncertain. Per germline, CDR1 KGHSH and CDR2 LQKENI. The CDR3 covers 15 residues. V was trimmed by 5 bases and J by 7 bases, leaving 15 bases between them. The CDR3 loop reads CASSSKAVGNSPLHF. The CDR3 DNA reads as TGTGCCAGCTCATCCAAGGCAGTCGGCAATTCACCCCTCCACTTT.

This clone was observed a few times. This chain uses TRBV4-3 with TRBJ1-5; TRBD1 is a possible D gene (5 bases). The germline V gene encodes CDR1 LGHNA and CDR2 YSLEER. Deletions cut 3 bases from V and 10 bases from J, with 13 bases between. The CDR3 totals 13 residues. The CDR3 region has the DNA TGCGCCAGCAGCCATCCCCGAGGGGAACCCCAGCATTTT. Protein: CASSHPRGEPQHF.

Points on this clone: Other DNA sequences from this sample encode an identical CDR3 as well. J is TRBJ2-5 and V is TRBV5-1; 8 bases fit TRBD1. CDR3 length: 15 amino acids. The germline V gene has CDR1 SGHRS and CDR2 YFSETQ. V trimming: 3 bases; J trimming: 1 base; junction bases outside the gene matches: 5. CDR3 nucleotide sequence: TGCGCCAGCAGCTCCCAAACAGGGGGCCAAGAGACCCAGTACTTC. Protein product: CASSSQTGGQETQYF.